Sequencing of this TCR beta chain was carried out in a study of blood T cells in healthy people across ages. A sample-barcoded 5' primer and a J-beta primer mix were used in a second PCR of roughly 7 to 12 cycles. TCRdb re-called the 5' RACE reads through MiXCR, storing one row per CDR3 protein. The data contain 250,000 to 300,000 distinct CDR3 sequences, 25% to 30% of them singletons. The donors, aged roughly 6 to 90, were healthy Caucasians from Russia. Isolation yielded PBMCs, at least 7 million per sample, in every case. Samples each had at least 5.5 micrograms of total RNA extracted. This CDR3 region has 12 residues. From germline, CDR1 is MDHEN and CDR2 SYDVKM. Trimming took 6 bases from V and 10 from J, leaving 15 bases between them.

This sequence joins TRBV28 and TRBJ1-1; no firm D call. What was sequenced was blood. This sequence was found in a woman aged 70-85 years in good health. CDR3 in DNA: TGTGCCAGCAGAACCCCAGTAACGGGAGCTTTCTTT. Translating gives CASRTPVTGAFF. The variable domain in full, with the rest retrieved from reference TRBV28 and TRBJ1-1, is DVKVTQSSRYLVKRTGEKVFLECVQDMDHENMFWYRQDPGLGLRLIYFSYDVKMKEKGDIPEGYSVSREKKERFSLILESASTNQTSMYLCASRTPVTGAFFGQGTRLTVV.